This T cell receptor (beta chain) was profiled in a study of blood T cells in healthy people across ages. Study-level results: Per million T cells, TCR beta diversity dropped about linearly as age rose. Both naive CD4+ cell counts and diversity were greater in long-lived donors than in aged donors.

With a J-beta primer mix and a sample-barcoded 5' primer, a second PCR ran 7 to 11 cycles. Each of the cDNA molecules was tagged by a template-switch adaptor with 12 random nucleotides. TCRdb itself ran the 5' RACE reads through MiXCR, one entry per CDR3 protein. The sample holds about 1.7 million distinct CDR3 sequences; 28% are singletons and the top ten take around 7.7%. Researchers isolated at least 6 million PBMCs per sample. Worth noting for this clonotype: Its cognate antigen is unknown.

CDR3 length: 13 amino acids. Germline CDR1 GTSNPN, CDR2 SVGIG (reference sequence). Trimming removed 2 bases at V and 6 bases at J, with 13 bases between. The source of this sequence is a woman under 40 in good health. Sequencing was done on a sample of blood. The genes are TRBV30 and TRBJ1-2, with D possibly TRBD1 on 6 matching bases. The chain's CDR3 is CAWSRAQGNGYTF. CDR3 DNA sequence: TGTGCCTGGAGTAGGGCCCAGGGGAATGGCTACACCTTC.